This TCR beta chain appears in the sequencing data of a study of control samples from healthy donors and cancer patients. The table came from immunoSEQ multiplex PCR; TCRdb's copy has only in-frame clones and leaves some out. There are 50,000 or so clones in the sample; 80% occur only once, and around 9.1% lies in the top ten. V trimming: 6 bases; J trimming: 1 base; junction bases outside the gene matches: 2. CDR3 length: 14 residues. Germline values: CDR1 LNHDA, CDR2 SQIVND (reference sequence). Material for sequencing was blood. The TCR comes from a man aged 65 to 85 in good health. The chain joins TRBV19 to TRBJ1-3; 8 bases align to TRBD1. The CDR3 spells CASRRQGSGNTIYF. The CDR3, as DNA: TGTGCCAGTAGAAGACAGGGGTCTGGAAACACCATATATTTT.